This T cell receptor (beta chain) was sequenced for a study of T cells expressing NK-cell markers. Study details: Sorted CD3+CD56-NKG2C+, CD3+CD56+NKG2C+ and CD3+CD56+NKG2C- T cells supplied the TCR beta repertoires. Just one sequenced donor of eight was HCMV-seronegative, while seven were seropositive.

As regards this clonotype: What it binds is unknown.

Study-level findings and limits: One observes that, in several donors, these clonotypes were also the leading ones within the CD3+CD56-NKG2C+ fraction. Clarity on HCMV specificity was lacking for the expanded NKG2C+ T cell clones.

Looked up from germline, CDR1 is KGHSH and CDR2 is LQKENI. The CDR3 covers 14 residues. TCRdb reprocessed the 5' RACE reads; each CDR3 protein has one entry and no DNA is given. The sample table sets out over 100,000 distinct CDR3 sequences. The chain combines TRBV18 with TRBJ1-1; TCRdb lists TRBD1, though no DNA is available to test this call. The sample taken for sequencing was blood T cells: a sorted CD56 or NKG2C T cell subset, CD4+ or CD8+ T cells, or bulk PBMC T cells (not recorded which). The sequence derives from a woman between 18 and 70 years old in good health. CDR3 sequence: CASSPLGGVDEAFF.